This TCR beta chain comes out of a study of blood T cell repertoires in COVID-19. About the study: Acute and convalescent COVID-19 specimens originated in the United States, Italy and Spain. PBMCs, B-cell-depleted T cells, or T cells provided the cDNA or gDNA that made up the material.

The CDR3 spans 13 residues. V gave up 5 bases and J gave up 2 bases, with 9 bases separating them. Germline V gene lookup returns CDR1 SGHVS and CDR2 FQNEAQ. Per the original data handling: Using reference gene primer amplification, nucleated cell counts were estimated. The table came from immunoSEQ multiplex PCR; TCRdb's copy has only in-frame clones and leaves some out. From that table come the V and J calls and clone size; the DNA was used to work out D and trimming. The table includes around 130,000 clones, 80% to 90% detected once. The receptor was isolated from a man in his 70s with active or convalescent COVID-19. V usage is TRBV7-8 and J usage is TRBJ1-1; possibly TRBD1 for D (6 bases). Sequencing was carried out using peripheral blood. The CDR3 spells CASSPGQNTEAFF. CDR3 sequence (DNA): TGTGCCAGCAGCCCGGGACAAAACACTGAAGCTTTCTTT. Full variable domain (outside the CDR3, taken from reference TRBV7-8 and TRBJ1-1): GAGVSQSPRYKVAKRGQDVALRCDPISGHVSLFWYQQALGQGPEFLTYFQNEAQLDKSGLPSDRFFAERPEGSVSTLKIQRTQQEDSAVYLCASSPGQNTEAFFGQGTRLTVV.